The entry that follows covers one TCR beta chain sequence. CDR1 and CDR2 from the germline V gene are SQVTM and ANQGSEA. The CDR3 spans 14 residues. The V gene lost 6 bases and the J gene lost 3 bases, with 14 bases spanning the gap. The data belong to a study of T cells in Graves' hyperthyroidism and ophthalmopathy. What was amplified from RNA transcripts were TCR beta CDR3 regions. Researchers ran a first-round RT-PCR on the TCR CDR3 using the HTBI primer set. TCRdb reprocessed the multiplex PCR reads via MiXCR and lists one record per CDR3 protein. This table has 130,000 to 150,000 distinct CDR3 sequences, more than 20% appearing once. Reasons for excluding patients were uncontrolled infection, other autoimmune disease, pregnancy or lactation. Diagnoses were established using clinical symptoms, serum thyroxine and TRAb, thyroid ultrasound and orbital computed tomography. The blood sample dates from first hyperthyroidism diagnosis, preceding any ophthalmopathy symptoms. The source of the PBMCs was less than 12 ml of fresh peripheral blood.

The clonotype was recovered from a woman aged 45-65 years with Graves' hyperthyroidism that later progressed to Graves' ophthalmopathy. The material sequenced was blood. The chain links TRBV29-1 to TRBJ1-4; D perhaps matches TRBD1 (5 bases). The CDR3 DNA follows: TGCAGCGTCCTGGAAGGGGTGGCTAATGAAAAACTGTTTTTT. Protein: CSVLEGVANEKLFF.